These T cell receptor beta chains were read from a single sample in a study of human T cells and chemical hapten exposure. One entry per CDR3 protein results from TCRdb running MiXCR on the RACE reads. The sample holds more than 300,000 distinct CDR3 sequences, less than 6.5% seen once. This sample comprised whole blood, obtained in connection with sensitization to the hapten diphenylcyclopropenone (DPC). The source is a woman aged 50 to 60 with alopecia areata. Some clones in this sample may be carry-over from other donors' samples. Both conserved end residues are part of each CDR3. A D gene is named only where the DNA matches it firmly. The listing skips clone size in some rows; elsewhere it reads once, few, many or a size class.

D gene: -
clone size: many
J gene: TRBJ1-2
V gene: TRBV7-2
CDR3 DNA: TGTGCCAGCAGCTTTATAACTGGGGGATCAAGGAATGGCTACACCTTC
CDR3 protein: CASSFITGGSRNGYTF

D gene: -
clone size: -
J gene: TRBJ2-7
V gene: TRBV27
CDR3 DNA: TGTGCCAGCAGTTTACAGGGTTATACCTACGAGCAGTACTTC
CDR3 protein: CASSLQGYTYEQYF

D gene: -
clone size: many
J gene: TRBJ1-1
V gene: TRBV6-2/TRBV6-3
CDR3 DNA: TGTGCCAGCAGTTACTCTGTGGGGGCTGAAGCTTTCTTT
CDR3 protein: CASSYSVGAEAFF

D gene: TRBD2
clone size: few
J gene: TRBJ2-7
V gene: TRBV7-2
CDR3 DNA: TGTGCCAGCAGCCCATTGCGGGAGAGGCACGAGCAGTACTTC
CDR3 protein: CASSPLRERHEQYF

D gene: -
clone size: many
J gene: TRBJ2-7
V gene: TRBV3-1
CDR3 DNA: TGTGCCAGCAGCCAACAGGGGCCCTACGAGCAGTACTTC
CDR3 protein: CASSQQGPYEQYF

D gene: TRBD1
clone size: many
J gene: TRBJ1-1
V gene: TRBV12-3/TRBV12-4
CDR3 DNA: TGTGCCAGCTGGACAGGGGCGGGCACTGAAGCTTTCTTT
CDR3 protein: CASWTGAGTEAFF

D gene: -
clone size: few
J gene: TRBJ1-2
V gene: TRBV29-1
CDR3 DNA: TGCAGCGTTGAGAGGGCGGATGGCTACACCTTC
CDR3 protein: CSVERADGYTF

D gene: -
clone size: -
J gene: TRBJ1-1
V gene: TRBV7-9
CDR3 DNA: TGTGCCAGCAGCCTAAGCGTCTGGGCCACTGAAGCTTTCTTT
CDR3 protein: CASSLSVWATEAFF

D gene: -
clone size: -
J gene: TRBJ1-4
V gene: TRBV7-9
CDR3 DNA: TGTGCCAGCAGCCCTCCGGACAGATCCACTCAACTGTTTTTT
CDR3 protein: CASSPPDRSTQLFF

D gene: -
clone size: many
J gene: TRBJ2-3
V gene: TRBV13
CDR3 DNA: TGTGCCAGCAGCCCTGAGGGGGTGGCAGATACGCAGTATTTT
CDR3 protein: CASSPEGVADTQYF

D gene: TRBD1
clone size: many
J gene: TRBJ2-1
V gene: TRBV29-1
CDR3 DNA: TGCAGCCCTGGACAGGGGATAAAGGAGCGTCTCTACAATGAGCAGTTCTTC
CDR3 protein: CSPGQGIKERLYNEQFF

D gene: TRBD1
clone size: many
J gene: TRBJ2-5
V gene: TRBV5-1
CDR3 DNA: TGCGCCAGCAGCTCAGGACAGGGTCGAGAGACCCAGTACTTC
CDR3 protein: CASSSGQGRETQYF

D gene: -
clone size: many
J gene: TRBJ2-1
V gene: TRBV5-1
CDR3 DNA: TGCGCCAGCAGCTACCGGGACTACAATGAGCAGTTCTTC
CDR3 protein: CASSYRDYNEQFF

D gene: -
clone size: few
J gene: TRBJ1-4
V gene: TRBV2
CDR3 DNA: TGTGCCAGCAGGGCGGGGGATGAAAAACTGTTTTTT
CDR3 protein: CASRAGDEKLFF

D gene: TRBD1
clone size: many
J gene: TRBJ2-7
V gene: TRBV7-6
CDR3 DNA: TGTGCCAGCAGCTCGACAGGGGGCCCCTACGAGCAGTACTTC
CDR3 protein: CASSSTGGPYEQYF

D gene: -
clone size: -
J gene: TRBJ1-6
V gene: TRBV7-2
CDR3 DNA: TGTGCCAGCAGCTTAGCGCGAAAAGGAGGTTCACCCCTCCACTTT
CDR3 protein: CASSLARKGGSPLHF

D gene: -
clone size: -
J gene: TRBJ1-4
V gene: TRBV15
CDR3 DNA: TGTGCCACCAGCAGAGCCGATGCAACTAATGAAAAACTGTTTTTT
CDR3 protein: CATSRADATNEKLFF

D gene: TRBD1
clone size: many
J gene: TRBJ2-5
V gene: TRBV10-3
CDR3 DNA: TGTGCCATCAAAGGGACAGGGGGTCCCCAAGAGACCCAGTACTTC
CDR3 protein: CAIKGTGGPQETQYF

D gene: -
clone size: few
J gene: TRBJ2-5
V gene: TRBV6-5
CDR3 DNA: TGTGCCAGCAGCTACGGGACGCCCTCCATTCTTTTAGAGACCCAGTACTTC
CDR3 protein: CASSYGTPSILLETQYF

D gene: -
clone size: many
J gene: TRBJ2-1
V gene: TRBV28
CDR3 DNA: TGTGCCAGCAGTTCACAGGCCGCCCGGGAGTTCTTC
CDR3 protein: CASSSQAAREFF

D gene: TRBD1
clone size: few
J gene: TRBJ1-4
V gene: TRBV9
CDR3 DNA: TGTGCCAGCAGCGTTCAGGGGGCCCTTAATGAAAAACTGTTTTTT
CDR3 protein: CASSVQGALNEKLFF

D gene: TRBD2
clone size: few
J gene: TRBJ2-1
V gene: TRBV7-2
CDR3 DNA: TGTGCCAGCACCCCGGGACTAGCGACTTATGAGCAGTTCTTC
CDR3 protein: CASTPGLATYEQFF

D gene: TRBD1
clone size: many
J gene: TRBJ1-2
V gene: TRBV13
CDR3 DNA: TGTGCCAGCAGCTTAGCCAGGGGGGCTTATGGCTACACCTTC
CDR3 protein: CASSLARGAYGYTF

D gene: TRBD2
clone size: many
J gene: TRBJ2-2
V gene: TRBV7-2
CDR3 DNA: TGTGCCAGCAGCCTCGGACTAGCGGGGGGGCCTGGCGGGGAGCTGTTTTTT
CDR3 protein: CASSLGLAGGPGGELFF

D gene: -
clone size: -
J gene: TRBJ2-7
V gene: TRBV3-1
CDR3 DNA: TGTGCCAGCAGCCAAGGGGGTCACGAGCAGTACTTC
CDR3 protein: CASSQGGHEQYF

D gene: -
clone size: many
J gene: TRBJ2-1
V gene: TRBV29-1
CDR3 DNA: TGCAGCGTTGTGATGTACAATGAGCAGTTCTTC
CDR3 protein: CSVVMYNEQFF

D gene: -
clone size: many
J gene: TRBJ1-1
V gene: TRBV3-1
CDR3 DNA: TGTGCCAGCAGCTTGACAGGCCTTGAAGCTTTCTTT
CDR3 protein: CASSLTGLEAFF

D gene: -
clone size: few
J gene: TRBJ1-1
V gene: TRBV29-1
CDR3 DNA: TGCAGCGTGGAGGGTGGCAGGCGTCTTGGTTTTGAAGCTTTCTTT
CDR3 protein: CSVEGGRRLGFEAFF

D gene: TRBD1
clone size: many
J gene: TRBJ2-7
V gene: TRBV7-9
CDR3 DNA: TGTGCCAGCAGCCGACAGGGGGCGATGGGCGGAGAGCAGTACTTC
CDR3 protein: CASSRQGAMGGEQYF

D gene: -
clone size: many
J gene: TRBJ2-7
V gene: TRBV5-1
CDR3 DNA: TGCGCCAGCAGCTGGGCCGGGACAACTATCGAGCAGTACTTC
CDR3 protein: CASSWAGTTIEQYF

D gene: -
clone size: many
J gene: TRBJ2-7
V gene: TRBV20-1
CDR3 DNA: TGCAGTGCTTTCTCGGGCGGCGAGCAGTACTTC
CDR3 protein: CSAFSGGEQYF

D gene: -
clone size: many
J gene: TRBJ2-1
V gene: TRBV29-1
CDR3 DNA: TGCAGCGTTGAAGAGACTGTTAATGAGCAGTTCTTC
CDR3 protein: CSVEETVNEQFF

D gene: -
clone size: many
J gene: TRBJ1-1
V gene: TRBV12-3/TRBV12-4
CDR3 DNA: TGTGCCAGCAGTTTAAACAGGCCGACTGAAGCTTTCTTT
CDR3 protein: CASSLNRPTEAFF

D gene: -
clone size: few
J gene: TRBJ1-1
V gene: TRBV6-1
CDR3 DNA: TGTGCCAGCAGTGAAGTTTGGAACACTGAAGCTTTCTTT
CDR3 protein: CASSEVWNTEAFF

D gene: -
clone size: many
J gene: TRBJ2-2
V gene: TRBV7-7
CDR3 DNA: TGTGCCAGCAGCTTAGACGTAGCCGGGGAGCTGTTTTTT
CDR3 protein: CASSLDVAGELFF

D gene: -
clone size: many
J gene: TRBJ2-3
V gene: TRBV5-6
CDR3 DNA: TGTGCCAGCAGCTTCAAGCGGCGGAGCACAGATACGCAGTATTTT
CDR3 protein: CASSFKRRSTDTQYF

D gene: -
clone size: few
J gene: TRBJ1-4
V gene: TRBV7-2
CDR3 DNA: TGTGCCAGCAGCCCGCCACAGGGAAGGGGGGAAAAACTGTTTTTT
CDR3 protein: CASSPPQGRGEKLFF

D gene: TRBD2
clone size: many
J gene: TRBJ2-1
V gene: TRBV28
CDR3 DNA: TGTGCCAGCAGTTTAATGACTAGCGGCTACAATGAGCAGTTCTTC
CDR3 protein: CASSLMTSGYNEQFF

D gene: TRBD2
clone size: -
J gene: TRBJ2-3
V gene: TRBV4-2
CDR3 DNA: TGTGCCAGCAGCCAAGATCCAGGACTAGCCAAAGATACGCAGTATTTT
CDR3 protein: CASSQDPGLAKDTQYF

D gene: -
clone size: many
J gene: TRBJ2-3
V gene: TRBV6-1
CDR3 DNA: TGTGCCAGCAGCTGGGGAGAGGGCACAGATACGCAGTATTTT
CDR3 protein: CASSWGEGTDTQYF

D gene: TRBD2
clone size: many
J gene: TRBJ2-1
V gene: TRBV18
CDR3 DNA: TGTGCCAGCTCACTTATACGGGAGGGGACCTACAATGAGCAGTTCTTC
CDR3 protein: CASSLIREGTYNEQFF

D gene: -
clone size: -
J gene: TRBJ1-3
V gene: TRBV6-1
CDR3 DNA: TGTGCCACCCCCTACCCTGGAAATGGAAACACCATATATTTT
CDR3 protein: CATPYPGNGNTIYF

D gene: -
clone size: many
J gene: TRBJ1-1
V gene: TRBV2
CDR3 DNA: TGTGCCAGCAGTGTAGGCGGTGAAGCTTTCTTT
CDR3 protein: CASSVGGEAFF

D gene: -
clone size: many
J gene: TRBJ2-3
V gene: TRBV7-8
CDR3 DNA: TGTGCCAGCAGCTCCCGAAGGGCTAGCGCAGATACGCAGTATTTT
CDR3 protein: CASSSRRASADTQYF

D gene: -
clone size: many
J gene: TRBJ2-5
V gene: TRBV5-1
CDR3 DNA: TGCGCCAGCAGCTCGAACCAAGAGACCCAGTACTTC
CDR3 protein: CASSSNQETQYF

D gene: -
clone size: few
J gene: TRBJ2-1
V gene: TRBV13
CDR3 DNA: TGTGCCAGCAGCCAACCCGGGATCGCCGAGGATGAGCAGTTCTTC
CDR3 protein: CASSQPGIAEDEQFF

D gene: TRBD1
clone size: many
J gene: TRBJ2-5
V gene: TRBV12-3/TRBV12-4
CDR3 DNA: TGTGCCAGCAGTCTAGGGGGCGAACAAGAGACCCAGTACTTC
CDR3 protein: CASSLGGEQETQYF

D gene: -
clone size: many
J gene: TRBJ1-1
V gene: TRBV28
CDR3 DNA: TGTGCCAGCAGGCCCGGGAACACTGAAGCTTTCTTT
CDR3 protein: CASRPGNTEAFF

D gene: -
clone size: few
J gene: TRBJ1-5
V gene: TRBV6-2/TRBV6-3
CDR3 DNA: TGTGCCAGCAGTCGCGGGACACCCCGCAATCAGCCCCAGCATTTT
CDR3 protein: CASSRGTPRNQPQHF